What follows describes a single T cell receptor (beta chain). Under the authors' procedure: Quantification of nucleated cells was approximated via reference gene primer amplification. Assay: immunoSEQ multiplex PCR; the TCRdb copy retains only in-frame clones and omits some. V, J and clone size were drawn from that table, and D and trimming were deduced from the DNA. This table has some 350,000 clones, 85% to 90% appearing once. This record belongs to a study of blood T cell repertoires in COVID-19. V shed 3 bases and J 5 bases; nucleotides not matched to a gene: 6. The length of the CDR3 is 14 residues. CDR1 is DFQATT and CDR2 is SNEGSKA in the germline V gene (reference sequence).

This chain uses TRBV20-1 with TRBJ2-5; 10 bases align to TRBD1. The TCR was taken from a man aged 18 to 30 who had recovered from COVID-19. The source material was PBMCs or T cells enriched from blood (not recorded which). DNA of the CDR3: TGCAGTGCTAGTAGACAGGGGGCGGTGGAGACCCAGTACTTC. Translation: CSASRQGAVETQYF.